A selection of T cell receptor beta chains follows, all from one sample in a study of CD8+ T cells in alopecia areata. The repertoire was sequenced with immunoSEQ multiplex PCR; TCRdb's copy has only in-frame clones and lacks some. The sample lists 150,000 to 200,000 clones, roughly 66% occurring once. The material was CD4+ T cells sorted from blood, obtained at week 24, from a patient treated with tofacitinib. These receptors all stem from a human donor with alopecia areata. Each CDR3 is given with its conserved first and last residue. D genes are given only for firm matches. For some rows the clone size is stated as once, few or many, or as a class when expanded; others skip it.

>TRBJ1-1|NA|NA|15|TRBV4-3
CASSQGLSGDTEAFF
>TRBJ2-1|NA|TRBD1|14|TRBV5-6
CASSEGGRVDEQFF
>TRBJ1-2|NA|NA|14|TRBV2
CASRRQVANYGYTF
>TRBJ1-2|NA|NA|14|TRBV9
CASSVAPGTVGYTF
>TRBJ1-2|NA|NA|15|TRBV9
CASSVDVRTFYGYTF
>TRBJ1-1|NA|NA|11|TRBV29-1
CSVEETGEAFF
>TRBJ2-7|NA|TRBD1|14|TRBV7-2
CASSARDRVSEQYF
>TRBJ1-1|NA|NA|11|TRBV2
CASSMAYEAFF
>TRBJ2-1|NA|TRBD2|16|TRBV5-1
CASSLNSGTGGNEQFF
>TRBJ2-2|NA|TRBD1|13|TRBV29-1
CSVTGSNSGELFF
>TRBJ2-7|few|NA|15|TRBV19
CASSPGVGSSYEQYF
>TRBJ2-5|NA|TRBD1|16|TRBV7-8
CASSLEATGGQETQYF
>TRBJ2-3|NA|NA|13|TRBV30
CAWSPVGTDTQYF
>TRBJ1-5|NA|TRBD1|15|TRBV5-1
CASSLAGTGSQPQHF
>TRBJ2-3|NA|TRBD2|15|TRBV9
CASSALAGGQGTQYF
>TRBJ2-2|NA|TRBD1|15|TRBV25-1
CASSWGQWNTGELFF
>TRBJ2-3|NA|TRBD2|15|TRBV5-6
CASSLRRGSTDTQYF
>TRBJ2-7|NA|NA|15|TRBV18
CASSPLTDNSYEQYF
>TRBJ1-2|few|NA|11|TRBV4-2
CASSQGLGYTF
>TRBJ2-3|many|TRBD1|14|TRBV6-1
CASSETGKADTQYF
>TRBJ2-7|NA|NA|15|TRBV10-1
CASSESGQTSYEQYF
>TRBJ2-5|NA|NA|16|TRBV7-8
CANSLESGLRGETQYF